This T cell receptor beta chain appears in the sequencing data of a study of blood T cell repertoires in COVID-19 (dated by TCRdb to the early 2020s). Describing the broader study: Collaborator samples came from the United States, Italy and Spain and covered acute and convalescent phases of COVID-19. A de-identified subject ID, COVID-19 status, age in years and sex were almost always included in the sample metadata. Samples came from the ongoing ImmuneRACE study (first 160 participants) plus 1,254 subjects from 6 global collaborators. Subjects who had been exposed to COVID-19, were actively infected with it, or had recovered from it provided the deeply sampled blood TCRbeta repertoires that made up the dataset. A freely available public database, intended as a resource for researchers studying the immune response to SARS-CoV-2, is where the repertoires were released. The prospective study material was composed of cDNA or gDNA derived from T cells, B-cell-depleted T cells, or PBMCs. Where HLA class I and class II types were available, the types were taken from metadata supplied by the sample provider, not from assay-based typing. General findings and caveats noted by the study authors: How much clinical and demographic metadata was included differed by source and by participant, and the metadata was provided uncurated.

One collaborating source in Seattle enrolled patients during active infection and followed them longitudinally through the course of disease. Each collaborating institution followed its own protocols to collect whole blood in K2EDTA tubes. For TCRbeta analysis, collaborator samples were shipped as frozen whole blood, as isolated PBMCs, or as DNA extracted from either sample type. A word on this clone: The clone's antigen remains unknown. The sample holds no much larger clone one base away, and base qualities are not on file.

TCRbeta CDR3 regions were amplified from genomic DNA by means of the immunoSEQ Assay, a bias-controlled multiplex PCR. As for the original processing: The number of nucleated cells in each sample was estimated from the amplification of reference gene primers within the assay. To quantify the absolute abundance of each unique TCRbeta CDR3 rearrangement, sequence reads were collapsed and filtered. For each sample, productive Simpson clonality was calculated by taking the square root of Simpson's diversity index across productive rearrangements. Here the immuneACCESS table is served through TCRdb, limited to in-frame sequences with V and J called. Missing clones are a known gap in these copies; in checked studies unresolved V genes cover under half, and the rest lacks a known reason. Clone size and the V and J calls come from that table; the DNA yielded D and trimming. The sample table contains about 480,000 clones; only one count was recorded for approximately 88% of them. Roughly 8.3% of the sample is held by the ten biggest clonotypes.

V is shortened by 0 bases, J by 1 base, and the region joining them spans 15 bases. CDR1 is given as SGHRS and CDR2 as YFSETQ, both from the germline V gene. From the cysteine through the phenylalanine, the CDR3 covers 17 amino acids. The entry retains the CDR3 DNA only, 51 bases that are in frame from base 1. Sequencing used peripheral blood. The receptor was derived from a woman between 50 and 59 years old with COVID-19, enrolled during active disease. The chain is made from TRBV5-1 and TRBJ2-3; a weak D assignment points to TRBD1 (6 bases agree). The sequenced DNA is TGCGCCAGCAGCTTGGGAGGAGGACAGTCCCGCACAGATACGCAGTATTTT. Translated, it gives CASSLGGGQSRTDTQYF.